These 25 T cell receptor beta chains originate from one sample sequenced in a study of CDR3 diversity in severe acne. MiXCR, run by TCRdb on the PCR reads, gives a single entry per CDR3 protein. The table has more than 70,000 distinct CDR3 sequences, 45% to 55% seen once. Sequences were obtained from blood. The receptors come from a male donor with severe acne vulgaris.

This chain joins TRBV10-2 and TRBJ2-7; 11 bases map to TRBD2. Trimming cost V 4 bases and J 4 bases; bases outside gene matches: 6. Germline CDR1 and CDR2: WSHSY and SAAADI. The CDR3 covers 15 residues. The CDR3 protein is CASSASSGRSYEQYF. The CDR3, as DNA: TGCGCCAGCAGTGCATCTAGCGGGAGGAGTTACGAGCAGTACTTC.

CDR3: CAIRTTSGRYNEQFF. The DNA for the CDR3 is TGTGCCATCAGGACGACTAGCGGGAGATACAATGAGCAGTTCTTC. This rearrangement joins TRBV10-3 to TRBJ2-1; 12 bases match TRBD2. J lost 4 bases, V lost 6 bases, and 4 bases had no gene match. This CDR3 comprises 15 residues. Germline CDR1 reads ENHRY; CDR2 reads SYGVKD.

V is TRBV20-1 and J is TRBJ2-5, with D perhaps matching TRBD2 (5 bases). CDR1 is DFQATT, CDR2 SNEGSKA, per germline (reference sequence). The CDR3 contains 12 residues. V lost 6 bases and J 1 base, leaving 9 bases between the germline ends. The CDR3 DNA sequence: TGCAGTGCCCAGGACTCCCAAGAGACCCAGTACTTC. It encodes CSAQDSQETQYF.

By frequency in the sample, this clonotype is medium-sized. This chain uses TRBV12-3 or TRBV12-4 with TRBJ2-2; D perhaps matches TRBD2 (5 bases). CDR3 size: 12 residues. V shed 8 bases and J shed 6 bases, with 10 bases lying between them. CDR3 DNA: TGTGCCAGCTACCTCGGGGCCGGGGAGCTGTTTTTT. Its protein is CASYLGAGELFF.

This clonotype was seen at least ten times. DNA for the CDR3: TGTGCCAGTAGGTTCACAGGGGGCTACAATGAGCAGTTCTTC. It codes for CASRFTGGYNEQFF. The V and J genes are TRBV19 and TRBJ2-1; 8 bases are shared with TRBD1. Per germline, CDR1 LNHDA and CDR2 SQIVND (reference sequence). The CDR3 loop spans 14 amino acids. V lost 6 bases and J lost 3; bases outside the gene matches: 4.

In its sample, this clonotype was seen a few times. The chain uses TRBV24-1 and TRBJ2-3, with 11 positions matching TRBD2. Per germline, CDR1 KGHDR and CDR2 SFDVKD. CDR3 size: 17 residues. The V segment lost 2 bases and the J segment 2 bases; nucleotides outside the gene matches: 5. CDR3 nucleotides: TGTGCCACCAGTGATTCCTTGACTAGCGGGGACACAGATACGCAGTATTTT. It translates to CATSDSLTSGDTDTQYF.

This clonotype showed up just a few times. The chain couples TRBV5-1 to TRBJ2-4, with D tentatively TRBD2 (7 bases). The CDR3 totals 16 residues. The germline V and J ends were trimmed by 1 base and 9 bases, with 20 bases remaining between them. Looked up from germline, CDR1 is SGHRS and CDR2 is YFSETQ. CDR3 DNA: TGCGCCAGCAGCTTGCATGAACAGGGAGGGATTGGCATTCAGTACTTC. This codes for CASSLHEQGGIGIQYF.

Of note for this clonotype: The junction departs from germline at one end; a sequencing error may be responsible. The CDR3 region is CSVTGLARPTVELFF. CDR3 nucleotide sequence: TGCAGTGTCACCGGACTAGCCCGTCCCACCGTGGAGCTGTTTTTT. The rearrangement links TRBV20-1 to TRBJ2-2, with 8 positions matching TRBD2. Germline-derived CDR1 and CDR2 are DFQATT and SNEGSKA (reference sequence). There are 15 residues in the CDR3.

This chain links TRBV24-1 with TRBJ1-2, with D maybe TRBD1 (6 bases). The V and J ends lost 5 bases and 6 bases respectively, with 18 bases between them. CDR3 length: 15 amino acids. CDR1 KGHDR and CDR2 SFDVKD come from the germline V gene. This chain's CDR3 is CATSGSGSKGDGYTF. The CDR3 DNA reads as TGTGCCACCAGTGGTTCGGGAAGCAAGGGGGATGGCTACACCTTC.

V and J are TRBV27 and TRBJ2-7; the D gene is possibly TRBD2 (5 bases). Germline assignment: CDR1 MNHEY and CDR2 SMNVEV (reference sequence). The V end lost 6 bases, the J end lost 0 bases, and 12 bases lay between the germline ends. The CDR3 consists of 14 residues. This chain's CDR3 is CASRIGGFSYEQYF. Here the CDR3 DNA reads TGTGCCAGCAGAATCGGAGGTTTCTCCTACGAGCAGTACTTC.

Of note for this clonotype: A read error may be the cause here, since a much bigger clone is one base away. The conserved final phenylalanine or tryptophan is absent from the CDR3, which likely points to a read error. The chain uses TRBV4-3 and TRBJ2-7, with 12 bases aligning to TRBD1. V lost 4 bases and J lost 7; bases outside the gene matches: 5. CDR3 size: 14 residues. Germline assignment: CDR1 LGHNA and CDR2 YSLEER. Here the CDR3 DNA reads TGCGCCAGCAGCCCGGGACAGGGGGCGGAAGAGCAGTACCTC. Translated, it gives CASSPGQGAEEQYL.

CDR3 in DNA: TGTGCCAGCAGCCCGGCGGCAGGGAACTATGGCTACACCTTC. Translating it yields CASSPAAGNYGYTF. The chain combines TRBV7-6 with TRBJ1-2; possible D gene TRBD1, 5 bases. The germline CDR1 and CDR2 sequences are SGHVS and FNYEAQ. Trimming took off 5 bases at V and 2 bases at J, with 12 bases between the two ends. The CDR3 loop spans 14 amino acids.

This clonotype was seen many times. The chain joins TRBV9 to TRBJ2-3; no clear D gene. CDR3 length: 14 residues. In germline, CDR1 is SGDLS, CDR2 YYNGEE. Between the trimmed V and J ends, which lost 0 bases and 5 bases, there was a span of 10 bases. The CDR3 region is CASSVEGSGDTQYF. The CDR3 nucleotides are TGTGCCAGCAGCGTAGAAGGTTCGGGAGATACGCAGTATTTT.

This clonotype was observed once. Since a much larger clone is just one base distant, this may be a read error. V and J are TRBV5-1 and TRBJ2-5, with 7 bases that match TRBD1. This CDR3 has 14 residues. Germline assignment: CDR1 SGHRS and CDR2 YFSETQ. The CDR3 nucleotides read TGCGCCAGCAGCTACCGGGACAGACAAGGGACCCAGTACTTC. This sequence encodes CASSYRDRQGTQYF.

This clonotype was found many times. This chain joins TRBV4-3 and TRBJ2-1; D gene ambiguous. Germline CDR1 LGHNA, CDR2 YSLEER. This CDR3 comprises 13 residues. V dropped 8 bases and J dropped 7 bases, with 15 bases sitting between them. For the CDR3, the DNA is TGCGCCAGCGGGCCAGCCTCTCTAAATGAGCAGTTCTTC. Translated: CASGPASLNEQFF.

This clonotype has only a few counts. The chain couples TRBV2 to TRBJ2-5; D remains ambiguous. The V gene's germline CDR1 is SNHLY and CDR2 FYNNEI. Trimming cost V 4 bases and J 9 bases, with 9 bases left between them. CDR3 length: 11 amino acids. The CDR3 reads CASSGQSSQYF. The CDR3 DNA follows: TGTGCCAGCAGTGGGCAGTCTTCCCAGTACTTC.

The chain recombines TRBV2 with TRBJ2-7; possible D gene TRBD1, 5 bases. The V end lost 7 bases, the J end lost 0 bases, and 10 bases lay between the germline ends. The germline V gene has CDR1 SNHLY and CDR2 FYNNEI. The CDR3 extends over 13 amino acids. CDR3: CASTEGASYEQYF. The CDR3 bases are TGTGCCAGCACGGAAGGGGCCTCCTACGAGCAGTACTTC.

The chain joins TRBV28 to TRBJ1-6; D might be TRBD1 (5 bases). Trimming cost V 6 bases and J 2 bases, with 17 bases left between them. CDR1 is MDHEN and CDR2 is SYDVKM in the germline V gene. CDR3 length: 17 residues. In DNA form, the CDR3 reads TGTGCCAGCAGCCCCCCTTCCGGGGCGACCTATAATTCACCCCTCCACTTT. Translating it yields CASSPPSGATYNSPLHF.

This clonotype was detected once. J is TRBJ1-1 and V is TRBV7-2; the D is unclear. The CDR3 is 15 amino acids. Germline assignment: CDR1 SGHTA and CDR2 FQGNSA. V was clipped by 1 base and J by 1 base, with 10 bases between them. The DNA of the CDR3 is TGTGCCAGCAGCTTAGGTGCCACACCGAACACTGAAGCTTTCTTT. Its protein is CASSLGATPNTEAFF. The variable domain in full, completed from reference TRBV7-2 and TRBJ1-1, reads GAGVSQSPSNKVTEKGKDVELRCDPISGHTALYWYRQSLGQGLEFLIYFQGNSAPDKSGLPSDRFSAERTGGSVSTLTIQRTQQEDSAVYLCASSLGATPNTEAFFGQGTRLTVV.

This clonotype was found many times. Here the CDR3 DNA reads TGTGCCAGCAGCCGCGGGACAGGGAGTCAGCCCCAGCATTTT. Translating it yields CASSRGTGSQPQHF. The V and J genes are TRBV7-8 and TRBJ1-5; 9 bases match TRBD1. This CDR3 region has 14 residues. V lost 5 bases and J lost 6; bases outside the gene matches: 5. CDR1 and CDR2 from the germline V gene are SGHVS and FQNEAQ.

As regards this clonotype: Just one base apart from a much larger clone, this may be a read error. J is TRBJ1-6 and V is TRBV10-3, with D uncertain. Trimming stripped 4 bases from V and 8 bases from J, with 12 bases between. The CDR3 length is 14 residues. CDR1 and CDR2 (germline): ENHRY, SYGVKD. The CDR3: CAISAEGRDSPLHF. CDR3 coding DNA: TGTGCCATCAGTGCGGAGGGAAGGGATTCACCCCTCCACTTT.

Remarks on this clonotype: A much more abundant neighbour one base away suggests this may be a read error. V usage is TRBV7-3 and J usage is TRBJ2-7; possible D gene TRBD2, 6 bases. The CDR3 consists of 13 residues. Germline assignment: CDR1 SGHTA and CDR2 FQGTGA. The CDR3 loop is CASSYGGSFEQFV. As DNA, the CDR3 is TGTGCCAGCAGCTATGGGGGGTCCTTCGAGCAGTTCGTC.

In DNA form, the CDR3 reads TGTGCCAGCAGCTTAGGTTCGGGTCAACAAGAGACCCAGTACTTC. It is translated as CASSLGSGQQETQYF. This rearrangement joins TRBV7-9 to TRBJ2-5; no definite D call. Per germline, CDR1 SEHNR and CDR2 FQNEAQ (reference sequence). The CDR3 totals 15 residues. Trimming left V 1 base short and J 2 bases short, with 11 bases between.

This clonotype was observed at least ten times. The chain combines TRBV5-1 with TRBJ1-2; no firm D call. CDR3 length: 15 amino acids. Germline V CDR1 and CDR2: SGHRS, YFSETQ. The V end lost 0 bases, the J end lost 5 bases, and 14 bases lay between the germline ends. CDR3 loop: CASSLAASVTYGYTF. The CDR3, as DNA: TGCGCCAGCAGCTTGGCAGCCTCAGTTACTTATGGCTACACCTTC.

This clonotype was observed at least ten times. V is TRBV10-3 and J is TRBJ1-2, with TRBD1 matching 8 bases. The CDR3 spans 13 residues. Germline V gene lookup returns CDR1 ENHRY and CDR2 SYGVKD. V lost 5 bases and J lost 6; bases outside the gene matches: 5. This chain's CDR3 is CAISMDRVNGYTF. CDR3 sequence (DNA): TGTGCCATCAGTATGGACAGGGTTAATGGCTACACCTTC.